A selection of T cell receptor beta chains follows, all from one sample in a study of cytomegalovirus exposure and HLA in healthy donors. Sequenced by immunoSEQ multiplex PCR; TCRdb stores in-frame clones only, minus some. The sample has over 200,000 clones; around 89% are singletons. The sequenced sample was PBMCs. Every receptor here comes from a woman between 18 and 30 years old in good health and CMV-seronegative. CDR3s include the opening cysteine and the closing phenylalanine or tryptophan. The order of the fields is J gene, D gene, V gene, clone size, CDR3 protein, CDR3 DNA. The D gene is left open where the match is weak. Not every row has a clone size; where given, it reads once, few, many or a size class.

J gene: TRBJ2-1
D gene: TRBD2
V gene: TRBV4-3
clone size: .
CDR3 protein: CASSQDLGLANEQFF
CDR3 DNA: TGCGCCAGCAGCCAAGATCTGGGACTAGCGAACGAGCAGTTCTTC

J gene: TRBJ2-5
D gene: TRBD2
V gene: TRBV27
clone size: .
CDR3 protein: CASSPLGGAGETQYF
CDR3 DNA: TGTGCCAGCAGCCCTCTCGGGGGGGCCGGAGAGACCCAGTACTTC

J gene: TRBJ2-2
D gene: .
V gene: TRBV6-4
clone size: .
CDR3 protein: CASSDSRATGELFF
CDR3 DNA: TGTGCCAGCAGTGATTCCAGGGCAACCGGGGAGCTGTTTTTT

J gene: TRBJ2-7
D gene: .
V gene: TRBV7-8
clone size: once
CDR3 protein: CASSSTRGIPYEQYF
CDR3 DNA: TGTGCCAGCAGCTCCACACGGGGAATACCCTACGAGCAGTACTTC

J gene: TRBJ1-5
D gene: TRBD1
V gene: TRBV4-3
clone size: .
CDR3 protein: CASSQDRGNNQPQHF
CDR3 DNA: TGCGCCAGCAGCCAAGACAGGGGGAACAATCAGCCCCAGCATTTT

J gene: TRBJ2-1
D gene: TRBD1
V gene: TRBV18
clone size: .
CDR3 protein: CASSPPPGQGYNEQFF
CDR3 DNA: TGTGCCAGCTCACCACCTCCGGGACAGGGATACAATGAGCAGTTCTTC

J gene: TRBJ1-1
D gene: TRBD1
V gene: TRBV7-6
clone size: .
CDR3 protein: CASSPRQGVNTEAFF
CDR3 DNA: TGTGCCAGCAGCCCCAGACAGGGGGTGAACACTGAAGCTTTCTTT

J gene: TRBJ1-1
D gene: TRBD1
V gene: TRBV4-1
clone size: .
CDR3 protein: CASSLKGQGVKYTEAFF
CDR3 DNA: TGCGCCAGCAGCCTTAAAGGACAGGGGGTTAAGTACACTGAAGCTTTCTTT

J gene: TRBJ1-1
D gene: .
V gene: TRBV7-2
clone size: .
CDR3 protein: CASSLGTPEAFF
CDR3 DNA: TGTGCCAGCAGCCTCGGGACACCTGAAGCTTTCTTT

J gene: TRBJ1-3
D gene: TRBD1
V gene: TRBV7-3
clone size: .
CDR3 protein: CASSGWDRLSGNTIYF
CDR3 DNA: TGTGCCAGCAGCGGGTGGGACAGGCTCTCTGGAAACACCATATATTTT

J gene: TRBJ2-7
D gene: .
V gene: TRBV19
clone size: .
CDR3 protein: CASSIRRNPLYEQYF
CDR3 DNA: TGTGCCAGTAGTATTAGGAGGAACCCCCTCTACGAGCAGTACTTC

J gene: TRBJ2-2
D gene: TRBD2
V gene: TRBV28
clone size: .
CDR3 protein: CASRGTSGGAWSTGELFF
CDR3 DNA: TGTGCCAGCAGGGGGACTAGCGGGGGGGCCTGGTCCACCGGGGAGCTGTTTTTT

J gene: TRBJ1-1
D gene: .
V gene: TRBV20-1
clone size: .
CDR3 protein: CSADDSTEAFF
CDR3 DNA: TGCAGTGCAGATGACAGTACTGAAGCTTTCTTT

J gene: TRBJ1-1
D gene: TRBD1
V gene: TRBV19
clone size: .
CDR3 protein: CASSIGQVNTEAFF
CDR3 DNA: TGTGCCAGTAGTATCGGACAGGTGAACACTGAAGCTTTCTTT